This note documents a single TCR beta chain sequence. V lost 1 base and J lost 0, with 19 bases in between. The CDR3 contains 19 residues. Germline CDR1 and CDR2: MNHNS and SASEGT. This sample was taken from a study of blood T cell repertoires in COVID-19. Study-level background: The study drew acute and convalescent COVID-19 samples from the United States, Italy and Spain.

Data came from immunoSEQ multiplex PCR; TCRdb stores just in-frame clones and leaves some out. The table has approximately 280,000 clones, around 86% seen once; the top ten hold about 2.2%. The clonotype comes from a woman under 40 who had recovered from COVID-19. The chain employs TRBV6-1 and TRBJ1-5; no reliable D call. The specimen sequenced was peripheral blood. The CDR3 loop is CASSEGVARRGYSNQPQHF. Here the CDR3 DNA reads TGTGCCAGCAGTGAAGGGGTTGCGCGGCGGGGATATAGCAATCAGCCCCAGCATTTT.